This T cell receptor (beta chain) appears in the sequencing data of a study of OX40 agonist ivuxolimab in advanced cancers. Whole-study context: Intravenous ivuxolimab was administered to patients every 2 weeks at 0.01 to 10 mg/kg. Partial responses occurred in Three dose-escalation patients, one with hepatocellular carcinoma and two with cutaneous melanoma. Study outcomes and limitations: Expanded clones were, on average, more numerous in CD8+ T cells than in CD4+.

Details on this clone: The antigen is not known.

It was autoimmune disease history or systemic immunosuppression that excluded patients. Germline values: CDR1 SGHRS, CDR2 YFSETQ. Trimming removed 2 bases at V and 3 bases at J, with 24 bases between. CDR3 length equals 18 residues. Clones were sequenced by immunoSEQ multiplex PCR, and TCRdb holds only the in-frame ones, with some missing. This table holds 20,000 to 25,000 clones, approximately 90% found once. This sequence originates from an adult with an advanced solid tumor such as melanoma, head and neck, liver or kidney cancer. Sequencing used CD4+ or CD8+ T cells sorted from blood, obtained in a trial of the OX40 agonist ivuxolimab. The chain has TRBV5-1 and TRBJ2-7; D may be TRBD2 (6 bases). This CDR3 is CASSFGGVLLRAGYEQYF. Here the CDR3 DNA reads TGCGCCAGCAGCTTCGGCGGGGTATTGCTACGAGCGGGCTACGAGCAGTACTTC.